The T cell receptor (beta chain) described here comes from a study of blood T cell repertoires in COVID-19. Study-level information: Whether acute or convalescent, the COVID-19 samples came from the United States, Italy and Spain. T cells, B-cell-depleted T cells, or PBMCs supplied cDNA or gDNA.

This CDR3 has 12 residues. CDR1 MNHEY and CDR2 SMNVEV come from the germline V gene (reference sequence). The ends were cut back, 1 base at V and 9 bases at J, with 4 bases in the middle. Original analysis: Researchers report that nucleated cell counts were estimated from reference gene primer amplification. Sequencing used immunoSEQ multiplex PCR; TCRdb keeps in-frame clones, though not all of them. Clonal size and the V and J genes are those of that table, whereas D and trimming came from the DNA. Among approximately 350,000 clones listed, around 82% were seen once. The rearrangement joins TRBV27 to TRBJ1-6; unclear D gene. Sequenced sample: peripheral blood. The clonotype originates from a man aged 25-45 years with active or convalescent COVID-19. The CDR3 DNA is TGTGCCAGCAGTTTATTATTTTCACCCCTCCACTTT. Amino acids: CASSLLFSPLHF.